This T cell receptor (beta chain) was sequenced in a study of vaccination effects on CD4 cells after COVID-19. At the level of the study: It was a median of 72 days after the second dose that post-vaccine samples were obtained.

Method: immunoSEQ multiplex PCR; TCRdb's copy keeps in-frame clones and lacks some. The sample lists 75,000 or so clones; about three quarters were seen once. Points from the study as a whole: Long after vaccination, the clones induced by infection and by vaccine shrank markedly in size.

Details on this clone: Its antigen is currently unknown.

Per germline, CDR1 MNHEY and CDR2 SVGAGI. V was trimmed by 6 bases and J by 6 bases, leaving 12 bases between them. The CDR3 extends over 13 amino acids. Antigen-specific CD4+ T cells were first expanded with viral peptide pools by the ViraFEST assay and only then sequenced. Following culture for roughly 10 days, CD4+ T cells were isolated. Two doses of BNT162b2 or mRNA-1273 vaccine were administered to participants. Cultures used roughly 2.2 million PBMC per well, roughly 9.8 IU/ml IL-2 and 9.5 to 10 ug/ml peptides. Days 3 and 7 saw half the medium replaced with IL-2 medium. Specimen: CD4+ T cells from PBMCs cultured with HCoV-OC43 spike peptides, collected after COVID-19 vaccination. Subset given: HCoV-OC43 spike overlapping peptide pool stimulation. V gene TRBV6-5 combines with J gene TRBJ1-5; D is ambiguous. This receptor was identified in a human donor who received a COVID-19 vaccine. CDR3 amino acids: CASRAGVGQPQHF. Written as DNA, the CDR3 is TGTGCCAGCAGGGCTGGGGTGGGTCAGCCCCAGCATTTT.